These 10 T cell receptor beta chains were sequenced from one sample in a study of tumor-infiltrating lymphocytes in primary liver carcinoma. A constant-region primer served to make TCR beta cDNA from about 530 ng total RNA. Sequencing libraries for TCR beta derived from three nested multiplex PCR rounds that used slightly modified ARM-PCR. Researchers ran the first two PCR rounds for around 10 cycles each with TRBV1-TRBV30 forward primers and a C-beta reverse primer. One entry per CDR3 protein results from TCRdb running MiXCR on the multiplex PCR reads. The top ten hold over 15% of the sample, which has around 47,000 distinct CDR3 sequences, about 73% seen once. Co-extraction of RNA and DNA was performed on about 19-30 mg of unsorted bulk tissue. The specimen sequenced was liver tumor tissue from sampling region 2. The sample's subset: tumor region T2, inferior pole. The source is a man in his forties with primary liver carcinoma and hepatitis B virus infection.

This clonotype was seen at least ten times. The chain links TRBV2 to TRBJ1-3, with a weak D call TRBD1 (6 bases). V was pared by 6 bases and J by 9 bases, with 15 bases between. The CDR3 runs to 13 residues. Per germline, CDR1 SNHLY and CDR2 FYNNEI. CDR3 sequence: CASSPQGSGTIYF. The CDR3 DNA sequence: TGTGCCAGCAGCCCCCAGGGGAGTGGCACCATATATTTT.

The rearrangement uses TRBV29-1 and TRBJ1-2; tentatively, D is TRBD1 (5 bases). V dropped 4 bases and J dropped 10 bases, with 25 bases sitting between them. The CDR3 is 15 amino acids. Germline V gene data show CDR1 as SQVTM and CDR2 as ANQGSEA. The DNA of the CDR3 is TGCAGCGTTGGGCAGTGCTGGGGCATGGGCTACGACTACACCTTC. Its protein product is CSVGQCWGMGYDYTF.

The chain employs TRBV4-1 and TRBJ2-3, with 8 bases that match TRBD2. Germline CDR1 MGHRA, CDR2 YSYEKL. This CDR3 region has 17 residues. After removal of 1 base from V and 3 bases from J, the junction contained 9 bases not matched to a gene. CDR3 sequence (DNA): TGCGCCAGCAGCCAAGCAATTAGCGGGGCCCATACAGATACGCAGTATTTT. Translation gives CASSQAISGAHTDTQYF.

The rearrangement joins TRBV6-2 or TRBV6-3 to TRBJ2-1, with TRBD2 matching 9 bases. Germline trimming cut 9 bases from V and 7 bases from J; bases unmatched to any gene: 13. Germline V lookup: CDR1 MNHEY, CDR2 SVGEGT. The CDR3 spans 15 residues. The DNA of the CDR3 is TGTGCCAGTAGTCCCCATGCGGGAGGGCCGAATGAGCAGTTCTTC. The encoded protein is CASSPHAGGPNEQFF.

The chain combines TRBV6-5 with TRBJ2-6, with a weak D call TRBD1 (5 bases). This CDR3 has 12 amino acids. From germline, CDR1 is MNHEY and CDR2 SVGAGI. In DNA form, the CDR3 reads TGTGGCAGTTACTCGACAGTCAACGTCCTGACTTTC. As protein: CGSYSTVNVLTF.

This clonotype showed up just once. This rearrangement joins TRBV11-1 to TRBJ2-4; 8 positions agree with TRBD2. The CDR3 length is 16 residues. V dropped 3 bases and J dropped 2; count of bases not matched to a gene: 6. CDR1 is SGHAT and CDR2 is FQDESV in the germline V gene (reference sequence). The CDR3 nucleotides are TGTGCCAGCAGCTTTCTCGGGACTAGGACCAAAAACATTCAGTACTTC. Translating gives CASSFLGTRTKNIQYF.

Details on this clonotype: The final CDR3 position lacks the conserved phenylalanine or tryptophan, pointing to a likely read error. The chain couples TRBV10-1 to TRBJ2-2; D gene uncertain. V lost 5 bases to trimming and J lost 2 bases, with 9 bases between them. The CDR3 is made up of 14 amino acids. CDR1 and CDR2 (germline): WNHNN, SYGVQD (reference sequence). In DNA form, the CDR3 reads TGCGCCAGCAGTCCCGGGTCAAACACCGGGGAGCTGTTTCTT. Its translation: CASSPGSNTGELFL.

About this clonotype itself: A much larger clone differs by one base, so this may be a read error. V and J are TRBV9 and TRBJ2-5; 8 positions agree with TRBD1. The germline V gene has CDR1 SGDLS and CDR2 YYNGEE. This CDR3 comprises 16 residues. The CDR3 bases are TGTGCCAACAGCGTAGGAATCGGACAGGGCCAAGAGACCCAGTACTTC. Encoded protein: CANSVGIGQGQETQYF.

On this clonotype itself: Its ends do not fully match the called genes, so a read error is possible. The V and J genes are TRBV7-9 and TRBJ2-7, with TRBD2 identical over 8 bases. This CDR3 region has 16 residues. Germline CDR1 is SEHNR and CDR2 is FQNEAQ (reference sequence). CDR3 nucleotide sequence: TGTGGCAGCAGCTTAGTTTCCACTAGCGGAGCTTACGAGCAGTACTTC. Its translation: CGSSLVSTSGAYEQYF.

This clonotype was recorded once. The gene calls are TRBV6-5 and TRBJ2-7; the match to TRBD1 covers 8 bases. In germline, CDR1 is MNHEY, CDR2 SVGAGI. Trimming cost V 11 bases and J 3 bases; bases outside gene matches: 12. CDR3 length: 14 amino acids. The CDR3, as DNA: TGTGCCTGTAGTGCCGGGACAGGATGCTACGAGCAGTACTTC. It specifies CACSAGTGCYEQYF.